What follows is one T cell receptor beta chain and its context. No antigen is known for it. This entry is derived from a study of immune heterogeneity within non-small cell lung tumors. Study-wide background: There were several squamous cell carcinomas, fewer than eleven non-squamous carcinomas and 1 tumor not otherwise specified.

It was a multiplex PCR that amplified TCR beta CDR3, with 32 V and 13 J primers. TCRdb re-analysed the multiplex PCR reads in MiXCR, keeping a single row per CDR3 protein. The sample includes 22,000 or so distinct CDR3 sequences, 28% of them seen just once. There are 20 residues in the CDR3. V dropped 5 bases and J dropped 1; count of bases not matched to a gene: 22. CDR1 LNHNV and CDR2 YYDKDF come from the germline V gene (reference sequence). Findings of the study overall: Largely different high-frequency T-cell receptor beta clonotypes were found between individual patients. Within a patient, dominant CDR3 beta clonotypes were shared across sites, though different locations had unique frequent clones.

Template material for each sample was 500 to 600 ng of bulk tumor genomic DNA. Several biopsies were collected from each primary tumor during surgery. They were spaced as far apart as possible within the tumor mass. Patients with untreated, newly diagnosed non-small cell lung cancer underwent curative surgery. The receptor was isolated from a man between 40 and 49 years old with non-small cell lung cancer. The sample was lung tumor tissue. The gene calls are TRBV15 and TRBJ2-7, with TRBD1 matching over 8 bases. DNA for the CDR3: TGTGCCACCAGCCACCAGAACATCGGCACACACAGGGGGATATCCTACGAGCAGTACTTC. The encoded protein is CATSHQNIGTHRGISYEQYF.